This is a list of T cell receptor beta chains from one sample in a study of regulatory T cells in long-lasting Graves disease. TCRdb independently ran MiXCR on the multiplex PCR reads; one entry per CDR3 protein. This sample has 350,000 to 500,000 distinct CDR3 sequences, with 21% found just once. Source: peripheral blood mononuclear cells (PBMCs), taken when the disease was refractory, from a patient treated with antithyroid drugs. All receptors derive from a female donor with Graves disease. Each CDR3 is given with its conserved first and last residue. The order of the fields is V gene, CDR3 length, D gene, J gene, clone size, CDR3 DNA, CDR3 protein. The D gene is left open where the match is weak. The size field is filled for only some rows; it gives once, few, many or a size class.

TRBV28	17	NA	TRBJ1-1	many	TGTGCCAGCAAGGTAGGGGTACTAGACTTTGTGAACACTGAAGCTTTCTTT	CASKVGVLDFVNTEAFF
TRBV28	17	NA	TRBJ1-5	many	TGTGCCAGCACTCCTCGACCCGGAAGGGTGGGCAATCAGCCCCAGCATTTT	CASTPRPGRVGNQPQHF
TRBV15	14	TRBD2	TRBJ2-1	few	TGTGCCACCAGCCTGACTAGCGGGATTGATGAGCAGTTCTTC	CATSLTSGIDEQFF
TRBV28	18	TRBD2	TRBJ2-3	NA	TGTGCCAGCAGTTTCCTATTCCCAGCGGGAGTAGGTACAGATACGCAGTATTTT	CASSFLFPAGVGTDTQYF
TRBV6-2/TRBV6-3	16	TRBD1	TRBJ2-5	few	TGTGCCGGCAGTGAAAATACAGGGGTGGGCCAAGAGACCCAGTACTTC	CAGSENTGVGQETQYF
TRBV6-1	13	NA	TRBJ2-7	many	TGTGCCAGCAGATTACAGGACTCCTACGAGCAGTACTTC	CASRLQDSYEQYF
TRBV29-1	15	NA	TRBJ2-7	few	TGCAGCGTTGAAATACCCTCGACCCCCTCCTACGAGCAGTACTTC	CSVEIPSTPSYEQYF
TRBV20-1	11	NA	TRBJ2-2	many	TGCAGTGCTATAATCACCGGGGAGCTGTTTTTT	CSAIITGELFF
TRBV29-1	14	TRBD1	TRBJ2-7	NA	TGCAGCGCAAACAGGGGGCCCCCTGATTACGAGCAGTACTTC	CSANRGPPDYEQYF
TRBV20-1	13	TRBD1	TRBJ1-5	few	TGCAGTGCTAAAGTAGGGGGCCATCAGCCCCAGCATTTT	CSAKVGGHQPQHF
TRBV7-2	15	NA	TRBJ1-5	many	TGTGCCAGCAGCTTAGAGTGGGGTAGCAATCAGCCCCAGCATTTT	CASSLEWGSNQPQHF
TRBV11-1	19	NA	TRBJ2-4	many	TGTGCCAGCAGCTTAGGTTCTCGGACCCGGAACCTAGCCAAAAACATTCAGTACTTC	CASSLGSRTRNLAKNIQYF
TRBV2	15	TRBD1	TRBJ1-5	many	TGTGCCAGCAGCGAGGGGGACAGTTGGAATCAGCCCCAGCATTTT	CASSEGDSWNQPQHF
TRBV6-5	17	TRBD1	TRBJ1-5	many	TGTGCCAGCAGTTACATCGGGACAGCCTATAGCAATCAGCCCCAGCATTTT	CASSYIGTAYSNQPQHF
TRBV15	14	TRBD1	TRBJ1-5	NA	TGTGCCACCAGCAGCCGACAGGGGGATCAGCCCCAGCATTTT	CATSSRQGDQPQHF
TRBV5-6	15	TRBD2	TRBJ2-3	NA	TGTGCCAGCAGCGTCCGCGGACTAGCCATAGATACGCAGTATTTT	CASSVRGLAIDTQYF
TRBV20-1	12	NA	TRBJ2-7	few	TGCAGTGCTAAGGGGTTCTCCTACGAGCAGTACTTC	CSAKGFSYEQYF
TRBV5-4	15	NA	TRBJ1-5	few	TGTGCCAGCAGCTTAGTTGGAACACACAATCAGCCCCAGCATTTT	CASSLVGTHNQPQHF
TRBV30	14	NA	TRBJ2-7	many	TGTGCCTGGAGTTTGGCACTACCGCCCCACGAGCAGTACTTC	CAWSLALPPHEQYF
TRBV19	17	TRBD1	TRBJ2-6	NA	TGTGCCAGTAGTATCGGACAGGGCCGATCTGGGGCCAACGTCCTGACTTTC	CASSIGQGRSGANVLTF
TRBV28	16	NA	TRBJ2-3	NA	TGTGCCAGCAGACAAAGCAGTTTATTTGGTGTAGATACGCAGTATTTT	CASRQSSLFGVDTQYF
TRBV9	16	TRBD2	TRBJ2-1	NA	TGTGCCAGCAGCCTTTCCCCGGGACTAGCGGTAAATGAGCAGTTCTTC	CASSLSPGLAVNEQFF
TRBV30	14	NA	TRBJ2-5	many	TGTGCCTGGAGTGTAGTCGGGTTCCAAGAGACCCAGTACTTC	CAWSVVGFQETQYF
TRBV27	13	NA	TRBJ2-7	few	TGTGCCAGCAGTACAGCCTTACCCAACGAGCAGTACTTC	CASSTALPNEQYF
TRBV30	15	NA	TRBJ1-3	many	TGTGCCTGGACAGCAAGGTCCATCTCTGGAAACACCATATATTTT	CAWTARSISGNTIYF
TRBV6-9	14	NA	TRBJ2-7	once	TGTGCCAGCAGTTACGACAGGCAGAGCAACGAGCAGTACTTC	CASSYDRQSNEQYF
TRBV29-1	12	TRBD2	TRBJ2-7	NA	TGCAGCGTTGAGGTGTGGGAGGGCGAGCAGTACTTC	CSVEVWEGEQYF
TRBV20-1	15	TRBD1	TRBJ2-7	NA	TGCAGTGCTAGAGCCTCAGACAGGGGGCGCGGGGAGCAGTACTTC	CSARASDRGRGEQYF
TRBV5-8	15	NA	TRBJ1-5	many	TGTGCCAGCAGCTACCCCACGAGGGGGAATCAGCCCCAGCATTTT	CASSYPTRGNQPQHF
TRBV30	13	TRBD1	TRBJ2-7	many	TGTGCCTGGAGTGTAGACAGGGGAATCGAGCAGTACTTC	CAWSVDRGIEQYF
TRBV28	12	NA	TRBJ1-1	many	TGTGCCAGCAGTTTAACGAAACGAGAAGCTTTCTTT	CASSLTKREAFF
TRBV30	14	TRBD2	TRBJ2-7	once	TGTGCCTGCAGAGGTAGCGGGAGCTCCTACGAGCAGTACTTC	CACRGSGSSYEQYF
TRBV20-1	15	TRBD2	TRBJ2-7	few	TGCAGTGCCGTAGAGGTAGCTAGCGGATCCTACGAGCAGTACTTC	CSAVEVASGSYEQYF
TRBV5-5	13	TRBD1	TRBJ2-5	NA	TGTGCCAGCAGGCAGACAGGGGAAGAGACCCAGTACTTC	CASRQTGEETQYF
TRBV6-1	15	NA	TRBJ1-5	many	TGTGCCAGCAGTGAAGATACAGGGAGCAATCAGCCCCAGCATTTT	CASSEDTGSNQPQHF
TRBV28	17	NA	TRBJ2-1	once	TGTGCCAGCCCTCCAGGGGATAGTGGAGTTAGATACAATGAGCAGTTCTTC	CASPPGDSGVRYNEQFF
TRBV6-1	15	TRBD1	TRBJ2-6	many	TGTGCCAGCAGTCCCGACAGGGCTGGGGCCAACGTCCTGACTTTC	CASSPDRAGANVLTF
TRBV9	14	TRBD1	TRBJ1-6	many	TGTGCCAGCAGCGACACAGGGGGTGGTTCACCCCTCCACTTT	CASSDTGGGSPLHF
TRBV10-3	16	NA	TRBJ1-1	NA	TGTGCCATCAGTGAGTCGCACCGCGGGGTATCCACTGAAGCTTTCTTT	CAISESHRGVSTEAFF
TRBV7-9	17	TRBD2	TRBJ2-2	few	TGTGCCAGCAGTCGAGTTAGCGGGAACGCGAACACCGGGGAGCTGTTTTTT	CASSRVSGNANTGELFF
TRBV2	15	TRBD1	TRBJ1-1	many	TGTGCCAGCAGTGATCCGGGACAGCGGTCCGTGAAAGCTTTCTTT	CASSDPGQRSVKAFF
TRBV30	12	NA	TRBJ1-2	few	TGTGCCTGGAGTAAGGGGTTTGTTGGCTACACCTTC	CAWSKGFVGYTF
TRBV4-1	15	NA	TRBJ2-7	few	TGCGCCAGCAGCCAACCGGACCGTATTGGCTACGAGCAGTACTTC	CASSQPDRIGYEQYF
TRBV20-1	13	NA	TRBJ1-1	many	TGCAGTGCTAGACGGGGGATTAACACTGAAGCTTTCTTT	CSARRGINTEAFF
TRBV4-1	15	NA	TRBJ2-6	few	TGCGCCAACAGCCAAGAGTTGTTCGGGGCCAACGTCCTGACTTTC	CANSQELFGANVLTF
TRBV6-1	13	NA	TRBJ2-7	many	TGTGCCAGCAGCATGGACAGCTCCTACGAGCAGTACTTC	CASSMDSSYEQYF
TRBV6-1	14	NA	TRBJ1-1	few	TGTGCCAGCAGGGAGGTTGGGCCGGGAACTGAAGCTTTCTTT	CASREVGPGTEAFF
TRBV30	15	TRBD1	TRBJ1-1	many	TGTGCCTGGAGCGCCGGGACAGGGCCAACCACTGAAGCTTTCTTT	CAWSAGTGPTTEAFF
TRBV3-1	15	NA	TRBJ2-7	few	TGTGCCAGCAGCGACACAGGGACGGATGCCTACGAGCAGTACTTC	CASSDTGTDAYEQYF
TRBV6-1	13	NA	TRBJ2-4	few	TGTGCCAGCAGTGAATATAAGGGGAACATTCAGTACTTC	CASSEYKGNIQYF
TRBV15	15	NA	TRBJ2-2	many	TGTGCCACCGGACAGCTTACAGCGAACACCGGGGAGCTGTTTTTT	CATGQLTANTGELFF
TRBV6-1	15	TRBD2	TRBJ2-7	NA	TGTGCCAGCAGACCTGGAGGAGCGGGGGGCAGCGAGCAGTACTTC	CASRPGGAGGSEQYF
TRBV29-1	13	TRBD1	TRBJ2-3	NA	TGCAGCGTTGATACAGGGGGCACAGATACGCAGTATTTT	CSVDTGGTDTQYF
TRBV19	14	TRBD1	TRBJ1-5	NA	TGTGCCAGTAGTACAGGGGGGGGCAATCAGCCCCAGCATTTT	CASSTGGGNQPQHF